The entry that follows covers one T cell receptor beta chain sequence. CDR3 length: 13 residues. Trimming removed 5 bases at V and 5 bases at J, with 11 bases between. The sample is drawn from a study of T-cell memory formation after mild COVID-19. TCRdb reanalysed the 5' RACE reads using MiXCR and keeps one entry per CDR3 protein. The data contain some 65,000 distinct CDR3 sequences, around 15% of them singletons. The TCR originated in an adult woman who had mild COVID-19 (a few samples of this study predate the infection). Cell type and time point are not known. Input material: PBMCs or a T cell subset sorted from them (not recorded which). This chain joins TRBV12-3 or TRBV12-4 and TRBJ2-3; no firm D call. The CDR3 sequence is CASSPPGGDTQYF. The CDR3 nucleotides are TGTGCCAGCAGTCCACCGGGTGGAGATACGCAGTATTTT.